Presented here are 26 T cell receptor beta chains from one specimen sequenced in a study of CD8 T cells in ankylosing spondylitis. Study-wide results and limits: Seemingly distinctive of ankylosing spondylitis blood was a TCR beta motif formed by eight highly homologous variants.

TCRdb analysed the 5' RACE reads with MiXCR anew, one entry per CDR3 protein. The sample includes hundreds of thousands of distinct CDR3 sequences, about an eighth of them seen just once. These receptors are not linked to any known antigen. The sample consisted of blood, either unsorted or a sorted T cell fraction (not recorded which). The receptor set was obtained from a male donor with ankylosing spondylitis.

The J gene is TRBJ2-5, the V gene TRBV6-1, with D possibly matching TRBD2 (6 bases). CDR3 length: 16 amino acids. The germline gives CDR1 MNHNS, CDR2 SASEGT. Deletions cut 6 bases from V and 5 bases from J, with 22 bases between. The CDR3 sequence is CASSPRARPAGETQYF. The DNA of the CDR3 is TGTGCCAGCAGCCCCCGGGCGCGGCCTGCGGGGGAGACCCAGTACTTC.

This clonotype was counted between two and nine times. The genes are TRBV20-1 and TRBJ2-3, with D tentatively TRBD1 (6 bases). CDR3 length: 14 amino acids. In germline, CDR1 is DFQATT, CDR2 SNEGSKA (reference sequence). Trimming cost V 4 bases and J 3 bases, with 14 bases left between them. The CDR3 region is CSATRGRGTDTQYF. The CDR3 DNA sequence: TGCAGTGCTACAAGAGGCAGGGGAACAGATACGCAGTATTTT.

The chain employs TRBV6-1 and TRBJ1-6; 7 nucleotides agree with TRBD1. The CDR3 covers 15 residues. Germline CDR1 and CDR2: MNHNS and SASEGT. V lost 7 bases, J lost 10 bases, and 13 bases stayed unmatched. The CDR3 is CASNRGGTAGSPLHF. The CDR3 DNA is TGTGCCAGCAATAGGGGAGGGACAGCTGGGTCACCCCTCCACTTT.

The rearrangement links TRBV20-1 to TRBJ2-5; possible D gene TRBD1, 6 bases. Trimming pared 2 bases from V and 4 bases from J, leaving 14 bases between. The germline CDR1 and CDR2 sequences are DFQATT and SNEGSKA (reference sequence). CDR3 size: 14 residues. Written as DNA, the CDR3 is TGCAGTGCTAGACCAGGGGCGGCGGTAGAGACCCAGTACTTC. This translates into CSARPGAAVETQYF.

This clonotype was picked up a small number of times. The V gene is TRBV5-1, the J gene TRBJ2-7; 10 bases are shared with TRBD2. V shed 0 bases, J shed 2 bases, and the junction held 2 bases outside the gene matches. Germline V gives CDR1 SGHRS, CDR2 YFSETQ. The CDR3 extends over 15 amino acids. In DNA form, the CDR3 reads TGCGCCAGCAGCTTGGGAAGCGGGAGGGCCTACGAGCAGTACTTC. Encoded protein: CASSLGSGRAYEQYF.

This clonotype was picked up a small number of times. This rearrangement joins TRBV10-3 to TRBJ2-7; 11 bases fit TRBD2. V trimming: 4 bases; J trimming: 5 bases; junction bases outside the gene matches: 4. CDR1 is ENHRY and CDR2 is SYGVKD in the germline V gene. CDR3 length: 14 residues. The CDR3 region is CAISGASGRNEQYF. The DNA of the CDR3 is TGTGCCATCAGTGGGGCTAGCGGGAGGAACGAGCAGTACTTC.

This chain joins TRBV4-2 and TRBJ1-2; a weak D match, TRBD1 (5 bases). CDR3 length equals 14 residues. Trimming cost V 0 bases and J 7 bases, with 12 bases left between them. The V gene's germline CDR1 is LGHNA and CDR2 YNFKEQ. CDR3 coding DNA: TGTGCCAGCAGCCAAGATCGGCAGGGAACTGGCTACACCTTC. Translation gives CASSQDRQGTGYTF.

This clonotype was observed at least ten times. V usage is TRBV4-2 and J usage is TRBJ2-7, with D unresolved. Looked up from germline, CDR1 is LGHNA and CDR2 is YNFKEQ. Trimming pared 4 bases from V and 1 base from J, leaving 14 bases between. This CDR3 is 15 amino acids long. The DNA for the CDR3 is TGTGCCAGCAGCCGCCCAGATCGCGATTCCTACGAGCAGTACTTC. Residues: CASSRPDRDSYEQYF.

This clonotype was counted only a few times. The chain combines TRBV6-2 or TRBV6-3 with TRBJ2-1; TRBD2 aligns across 8 bases. The V and J ends lost 3 bases and 12 bases, in that order; junction bases with no gene match: 4. The CDR3 extends over 12 amino acids. CDR1 is MNHEY and CDR2 is SVGEGT in the germline V gene. CDR3 protein: CASSYLGTRQFF. CDR3 sequence (DNA): TGTGCCAGCAGTTATTTGGGGACTAGGCAGTTCTTC.

This clonotype was observed a few times. The V call is TRBV20-1, the J call TRBJ1-2; weak D call: TRBD1 (6 bases). The germline CDR1 and CDR2 sequences are DFQATT and SNEGSKA (reference sequence). The CDR3 contains 14 residues. V lost 6 bases and J 7 bases, leaving 21 bases between the germline ends. As DNA, the CDR3 is TGCAGTGCGCCAACCGGGGGCAGTTCCAGTGGCTACACCTTC. It specifies CSAPTGGSSSGYTF.

This clonotype was counted a few times. The rearrangement joins TRBV4-3 to TRBJ2-7; TRBD2 is a possible D gene (7 bases). This CDR3 comprises 18 residues. Germline CDR1 reads LGHNA; CDR2 reads YSLEER. The V gene lost 0 bases and the J gene lost 3 bases, with 21 bases spanning the gap. The DNA of the CDR3 is TGCGCCAGCAGCCAAGAGTATGGGGGGGCCTGGGAGGACTACGAGCAGTACTTC. This sequence encodes CASSQEYGGAWEDYEQYF.

This clonotype appeared a few times. V is TRBV18 and J is TRBJ2-3; possibly TRBD2 for D (6 bases). This CDR3 spans 16 amino acids. In germline, CDR1 is KGHSH, CDR2 LQKENI. With 2 bases removed from V and 1 base from J, the gap between germline ends came to 13 bases. CDR3 sequence: CASSPLGRSGTDTQYF. Here the CDR3 DNA reads TGTGCCAGCTCACCATTAGGGAGGTCGGGCACAGATACGCAGTATTTT.

The chain links TRBV20-1 to TRBJ1-2, with 9 bases that match TRBD1. The CDR3 spans 14 residues. Looked up from germline, CDR1 is DFQATT and CDR2 is SNEGSKA (reference sequence). V lost 2 bases and J lost 6; bases outside the gene matches: 7. As DNA, the CDR3 is TGCAGTGCTAGATTAGGACAGGGGTGGGATGGCTACACCTTC. Translation: CSARLGQGWDGYTF.

This sequence joins TRBV7-8 and TRBJ2-3, with 16 bases aligning to TRBD2. V lost 5 bases and J lost 3; bases outside the gene matches: 5. Germline assignment: CDR1 SGHVS and CDR2 FQNEAQ. CDR3 size: 17 residues. The CDR3 reads CASSLGLAGGPTDTQYF. The CDR3 DNA reads TGTGCCAGCAGCCTGGGACTAGCGGGAGGGCCGACAGATACGCAGTATTTT. The full variable domain, in which reference TRBV7-8 and TRBJ2-3 provide the parts outside the CDR3, is GAGVSQSPRYKVAKRGQDVALRCDPISGHVSLFWYQQALGQGPEFLTYFQNEAQLDKSGLPSDRFFAERPEGSVSTLKIQRTQQEDSAVYLCASSLGLAGGPTDTQYFGPGTRLTVL.

The DNA of the CDR3 is TGTGCCAGCAGTACCAGGGCTAGCGGGAATGAGCAGTTCTTC. This encodes CASSTRASGNEQFF. V gene TRBV6-1 combines with J gene TRBJ2-1; 8 bases are shared with TRBD2. Germline V gives CDR1 MNHNS, CDR2 SASEGT. After removal of 5 bases from V and 7 bases from J, the junction contained 7 bases not matched to a gene. The CDR3 spans 14 residues.

This clonotype was counted ten times or more. The chain employs TRBV29-1 and TRBJ1-2; 7 bases are a match to TRBD1. The trim removed 1 base at V and 4 bases at J, leaving 6 bases unmatched. Germline-derived CDR1 and CDR2 are SQVTM and ANQGSEA. There are 14 residues in the CDR3. In nucleotides, the CDR3 is TGCAGCGTTGAAGCTCAGGGGGGCGGCTATGGCTACACCTTC. Protein product: CSVEAQGGGYGYTF. The whole variable domain, remainder taken from reference TRBV29-1 and TRBJ1-2, is SAVISQKPSRDICQRGTSLTIQCQVDSQVTMMFWYRQQPGQSLTLIATANQGSEATYESGFVIDKFPISRPNLTFSTLTVSNMSPEDSSIYLCSVEAQGGGYGYTFGSGTRLTVV.

V is TRBV7-9 and J is TRBJ2-7; D gene unclear. The CDR3 covers 12 residues. Trimming cost V 2 bases and J 6 bases, with 8 bases left between them. Germline V CDR1 and CDR2: SEHNR, FQNEAQ (reference sequence). CDR3 region: CASSLSRAEQYF. The DNA of the CDR3 is TGTGCCAGCAGCTTAAGTAGGGCCGAGCAGTACTTC.

This chain links TRBV28 with TRBJ2-5; 9 nucleotides line up with TRBD2. The trim removed 7 bases at V and 1 base at J, leaving 7 bases unmatched. The length of the CDR3 is 15 residues. Germline values: CDR1 MDHEN, CDR2 SYDVKM. Written as DNA, the CDR3 is TGTGCCAGCACCTTAGCGGGGGCCGGCCAAGAGACCCAGTACTTC. It is translated as CASTLAGAGQETQYF. Full variable domain (outside the CDR3, taken from reference TRBV28 and TRBJ2-5): DVKVTQSSRYLVKRTGEKVFLECVQDMDHENMFWYRQDPGLGLRLIYFSYDVKMKEKGDIPEGYSVSREKKERFSLILESASTNQTSMYLCASTLAGAGQETQYFGPGTRLLVL.

This CDR3 is CASSSGGATEQYF. CDR3 DNA sequence: TGTGCCAGCAGCTCGGGAGGGGCGACCGAGCAGTACTTC. This chain links TRBV7-2 with TRBJ2-7; 8 bases are shared with TRBD2. V gave up 4 bases and J gave up 6 bases; unmatched junction bases: 5. Germline-derived CDR1 and CDR2 are SGHTA and FQGNSA. There are 13 residues in the CDR3.

The chain couples TRBV6-1 to TRBJ2-7; no definite D call. V gave up 1 base and J gave up 1 base, with 11 bases separating them. CDR1 is MNHNS, CDR2 SASEGT, per germline. This CDR3 is 15 amino acids long. CDR3 protein: CASSEGKGISYEQYF. CDR3 in DNA: TGTGCCAGCAGTGAAGGTAAAGGGATTTCCTACGAGCAGTACTTC.

V and J are TRBV18 and TRBJ2-5; D unresolved. There are 15 residues in the CDR3. V was trimmed by 0 bases and J by 4 bases, leaving 12 bases between them. In germline, CDR1 is KGHSH, CDR2 LQKENI. This CDR3 is CASSPPGLPGETQYF. The CDR3 DNA reads TGTGCCAGCTCACCACCGGGGTTACCGGGAGAGACCCAGTACTTC.

The chain links TRBV6-2 or TRBV6-3 to TRBJ2-3, with 11 bases fitting TRBD2. The CDR3 consists of 18 residues. CDR1 and CDR2 (germline): MNHEY, SVGEGT. Losses at the gene ends were 4 bases for V and 0 bases for J; bases not matched to a gene: 9. The chain's CDR3 is CASSSPPGLAASTDTQYF. The CDR3 region has the DNA TGTGCCAGCAGTTCCCCTCCGGGACTAGCGGCTAGCACAGATACGCAGTATTTT.

This clonotype was counted a few times. This chain uses TRBV5-1 with TRBJ2-1, with 8 bases fitting TRBD2. Germline V gene lookup returns CDR1 SGHRS and CDR2 YFSETQ. The ends lost 0 bases at V and 3 bases at J; junction bases unmatched: 2. The CDR3 runs to 15 residues. CDR3 bases: TGCGCCAGCAGCTTGGAGACTAGCGTCTACAATGAGCAGTTCTTC. Amino acids: CASSLETSVYNEQFF.

V gene TRBV7-8 combines with J gene TRBJ2-5; D gene uncertain. The CDR3 is 12 residues long. V shed 3 bases and J shed 7 bases, with 9 bases lying between them. Germline V lookup: CDR1 SGHVS, CDR2 FQNEAQ. The CDR3 loop reads CASSFFGRTQYF. The CDR3 DNA reads as TGTGCCAGCAGCTTCTTCGGTAGGACCCAGTACTTC.

V and J are TRBV20-1 and TRBJ2-7, with D maybe TRBD1 (5 bases). The length of the CDR3 is 11 residues. Between the trimmed V and J ends, which lost 4 bases and 6 bases, there was a span of 10 bases. Germline CDR1 and CDR2: DFQATT and SNEGSKA (reference sequence). CDR3 residues: CSATRGAEQYF. DNA for the CDR3: TGCAGTGCTACCCGTGGGGCCGAGCAGTACTTC.

Many counts were recorded for this clonotype. The V and J genes are TRBV4-3 and TRBJ2-3; tentatively, D is TRBD1 or TRBD2 (5 bases each). Germline lookup yields CDR1 LGHNA and CDR2 YSLEER. The CDR3 consists of 14 residues. V gave up 1 base and J gave up 0 bases, with 5 bases separating them. CDR3 sequence reads: CASSQGDSTDTQYF. DNA of the CDR3: TGCGCCAGCAGCCAAGGGGACAGCACAGATACGCAGTATTTT.